This T cell receptor (beta chain) was recorded in a study of neurological immune-mediated disorders. Study overall: Of the multiple sclerosis patients, roughly 35 in total, roughly 30 were relapsing-remitting and 3 were secondary progressive.

Study outcomes and limitations: No expanded-clone CDR3 amino acid sequence recurred across subjects, suggesting private TCR-beta repertoires. The multiple sclerosis repertoire cluster was not associated with any clinical or MRI feature, with the authors stating that larger cohorts are needed.

Trimming left V 4 bases short and J 10 bases short, with 19 bases between. Germline V gene sequence: CDR1 SQVTM, CDR2 ANQGSEA. This CDR3 contains 13 residues. cDNA synthesis was performed by 5'RACE with 10-nucleotide random UMIs. TCRdb re-called the 5' RACE reads through MiXCR, storing one row per CDR3 protein. The sample has about 80,000 distinct CDR3 sequences; 5% to 6.5% are singletons. Ten or more counts support this clonotype. Its target is not known. The time point denotes: longitudinal time-point 2. Source material: PBMCs. V gene TRBV29-1 combines with J gene TRBJ1-1; no clear D gene. This clonotype originated in a woman in her sixties or seventies with multiple sclerosis. Here the CDR3 reads CSVVTVPGPRAFF. The CDR3 nucleotides are TGCAGCGTTGTAACCGTCCCTGGGCCGCGAGCTTTCTTT.